This TCR beta chain was captured by sequencing in a study of cytomegalovirus exposure and HLA in healthy donors. From germline, CDR1 is LNHDA and CDR2 SQIVND (reference sequence). The CDR3 covers 17 residues. V was cut by 6 bases and J by 0 bases, with 15 bases left in between. PCR amplification relied on 60 Vbeta primers (plus 13 Jbeta primers). Repertoires were generated with immunoSEQ multiplex PCR, while TCRdb's copy carries only in-frame clones and drops some. Seen here are a few hundred thousand clones, 75% to 85% observed once, and the top ten hold about 0.29%. Material for sequencing was PBMCs. This clonotype was obtained from a girl aged 2-10 years in good health and CMV-seronegative. The chain employs TRBV19 and TRBJ2-6, with D maybe TRBD1 (5 bases). CDR3 protein: CASRPTPGSSGANVLTF. CDR3 nucleotide sequence: TGTGCCAGTAGACCAACCCCAGGGTCCTCTGGGGCCAACGTCCTGACTTTC.